This TCR beta chain was obtained from a study of glioma-infiltrating T cells after dendritic cell vaccination. About the study: Monocyte-derived dendritic cells, cultured seven days with IL-4 and GM-CSF, were pulsed with autologous tumor lysate.

Up to about 2 ug genomic DNA was used for TCRB CDR3 amplification. The table came from immunoSEQ multiplex PCR; TCRdb's copy has only in-frame clones and leaves some out. The sample has about 73,000 clones; roughly 87% are singletons. The CDR3 extends over 14 amino acids. The V and J ends lost 5 bases and 9 bases, in that order; junction bases with no gene match: 10. Per the germline V gene, CDR1 is SQVTM and CDR2 is ANQGSEA. In its sample, this clone was seen once. The clonotype was recovered from a human donor with glioblastoma. This material consisted of blood, taken before dendritic cell vaccination. The chain combines TRBV29-1 with TRBJ2-2, with TRBD1 matching 9 bases. CDR3 nucleotide sequence: TGCAGCGTTCCGGACAGGGGCAATCCGAGGGAGCTGTTTTTT. Translating gives CSVPDRGNPRELFF.